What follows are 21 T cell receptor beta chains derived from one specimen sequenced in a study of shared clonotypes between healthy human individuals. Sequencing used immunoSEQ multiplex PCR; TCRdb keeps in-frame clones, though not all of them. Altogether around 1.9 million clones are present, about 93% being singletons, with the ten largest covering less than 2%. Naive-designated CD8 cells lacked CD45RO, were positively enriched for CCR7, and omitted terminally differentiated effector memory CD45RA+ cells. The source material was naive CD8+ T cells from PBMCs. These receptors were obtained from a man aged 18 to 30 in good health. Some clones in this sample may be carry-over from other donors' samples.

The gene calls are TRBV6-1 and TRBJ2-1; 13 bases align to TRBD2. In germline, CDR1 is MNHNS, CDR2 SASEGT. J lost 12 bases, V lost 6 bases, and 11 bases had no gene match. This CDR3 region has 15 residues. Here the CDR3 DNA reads TGTGCCAGCAGCGCTCGGACTAGCGGGAGTCAGGGGCAGTTCTTC. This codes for CASSARTSGSQGQFF.

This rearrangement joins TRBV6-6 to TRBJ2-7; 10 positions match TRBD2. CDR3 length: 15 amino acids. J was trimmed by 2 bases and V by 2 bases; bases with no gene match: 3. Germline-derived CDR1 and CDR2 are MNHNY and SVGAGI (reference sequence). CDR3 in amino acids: CASSYPTSGTYEQYF. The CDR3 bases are TGTGCCAGCAGTTACCCAACTAGCGGGACCTACGAGCAGTACTTC.

The CDR3 coding sequence is TGTGCCAGCAGTCGCCCCGGGACGGACACCTACGAGCAGTACTTC. Protein sequence: CASSRPGTDTYEQYF. The chain carries TRBV27 and TRBJ2-7; possibly TRBD1 or TRBD2 for D (5 bases each). The CDR3 runs 15 residues. Germline CDR1 reads MNHEY; CDR2 reads SMNVEV (reference sequence). V lost 5 bases to trimming and J lost 2 bases, with 16 bases between them.

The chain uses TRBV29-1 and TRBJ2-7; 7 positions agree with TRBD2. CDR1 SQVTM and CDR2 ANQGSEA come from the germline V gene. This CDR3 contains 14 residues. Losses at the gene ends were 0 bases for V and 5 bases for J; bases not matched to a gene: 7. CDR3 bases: TGCAGCGTTGAAGATTGGGGGGAGGGTAACGAGCAGTACTTC. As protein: CSVEDWGEGNEQYF.

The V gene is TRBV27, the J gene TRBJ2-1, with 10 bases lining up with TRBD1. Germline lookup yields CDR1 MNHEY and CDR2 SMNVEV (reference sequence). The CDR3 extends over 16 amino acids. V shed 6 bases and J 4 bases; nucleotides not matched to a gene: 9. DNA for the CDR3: TGTGCCAGCAGCTCAGACAGGGGGCTATTTTACAATGAGCAGTTCTTC. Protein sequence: CASSSDRGLFYNEQFF.

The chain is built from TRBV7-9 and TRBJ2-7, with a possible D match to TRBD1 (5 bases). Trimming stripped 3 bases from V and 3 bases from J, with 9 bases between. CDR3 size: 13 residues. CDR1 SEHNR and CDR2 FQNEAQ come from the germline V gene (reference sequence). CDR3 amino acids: CASSFAGNYEQYF. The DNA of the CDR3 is TGTGCCAGCAGCTTTGCAGGGAACTACGAGCAGTACTTC.

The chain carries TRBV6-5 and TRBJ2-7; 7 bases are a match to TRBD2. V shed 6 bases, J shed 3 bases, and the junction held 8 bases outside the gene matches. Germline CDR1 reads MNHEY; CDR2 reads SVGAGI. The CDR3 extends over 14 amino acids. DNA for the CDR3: TGTGCCAGCAGGAGCGGGACGCTGAACTACGAGCAGTACTTC. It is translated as CASRSGTLNYEQYF.

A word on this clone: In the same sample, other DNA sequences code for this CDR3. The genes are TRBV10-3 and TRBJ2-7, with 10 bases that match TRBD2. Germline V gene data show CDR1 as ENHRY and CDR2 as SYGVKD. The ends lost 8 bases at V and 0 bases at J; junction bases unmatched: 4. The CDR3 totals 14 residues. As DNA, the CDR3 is TGTGCCATCTCGGCTAGCGGGAGCTCCTACGAGCAGTACTTC. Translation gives CAISASGSSYEQYF.

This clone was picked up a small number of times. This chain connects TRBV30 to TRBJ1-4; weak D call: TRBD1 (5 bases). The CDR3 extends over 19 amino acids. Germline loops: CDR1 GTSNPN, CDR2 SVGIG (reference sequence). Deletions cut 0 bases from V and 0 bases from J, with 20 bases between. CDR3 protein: CAWSVRNGGTATTNEKLFF. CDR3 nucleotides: TGTGCCTGGAGTGTACGCAATGGGGGGACGGCAACAACTAATGAAAAACTGTTTTTT.

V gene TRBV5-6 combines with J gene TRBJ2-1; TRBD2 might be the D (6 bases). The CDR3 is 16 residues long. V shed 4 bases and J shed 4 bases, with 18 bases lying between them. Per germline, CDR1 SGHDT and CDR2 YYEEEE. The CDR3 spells CASSSFETRLYNEQFF. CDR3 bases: TGTGCCAGCAGCAGCTTTGAGACTAGATTGTACAATGAGCAGTTCTTC.

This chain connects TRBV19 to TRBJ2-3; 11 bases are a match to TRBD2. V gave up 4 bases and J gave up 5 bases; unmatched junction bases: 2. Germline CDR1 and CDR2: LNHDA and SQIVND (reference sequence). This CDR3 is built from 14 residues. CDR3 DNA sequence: TGTGCCAGTAGTAGCGGGACTAGCGGAGATACGCAGTATTTT. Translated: CASSSGTSGDTQYF.

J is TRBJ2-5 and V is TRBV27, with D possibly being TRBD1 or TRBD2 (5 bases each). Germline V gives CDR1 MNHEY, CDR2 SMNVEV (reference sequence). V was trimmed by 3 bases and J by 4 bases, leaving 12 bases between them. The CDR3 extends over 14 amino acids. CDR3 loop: CASSFGARGETQYF. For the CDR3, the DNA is TGTGCCAGCAGTTTCGGGGCGAGGGGAGAGACCCAGTACTTC.

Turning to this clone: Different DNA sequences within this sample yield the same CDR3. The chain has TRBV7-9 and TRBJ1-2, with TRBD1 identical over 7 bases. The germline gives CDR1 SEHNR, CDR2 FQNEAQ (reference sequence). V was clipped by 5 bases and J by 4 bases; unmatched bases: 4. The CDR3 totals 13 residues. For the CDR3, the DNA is TGTGCCAGCAGCGGGGGACAGAGCTATGGCTACACCTTC. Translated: CASSGGQSYGYTF.

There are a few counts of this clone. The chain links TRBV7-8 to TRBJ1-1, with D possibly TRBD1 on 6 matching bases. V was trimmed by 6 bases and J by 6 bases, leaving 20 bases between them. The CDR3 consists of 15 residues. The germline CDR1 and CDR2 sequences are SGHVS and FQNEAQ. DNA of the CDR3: TGTGCCAGCAGTCGCCCTGCAGGGGAGGATCCTGAAGCTTTCTTT. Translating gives CASSRPAGEDPEAFF.

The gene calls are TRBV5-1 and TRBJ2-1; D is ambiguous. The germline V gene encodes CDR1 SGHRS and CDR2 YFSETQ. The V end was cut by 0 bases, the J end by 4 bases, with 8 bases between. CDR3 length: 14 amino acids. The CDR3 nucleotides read TGCGCCAGCAGCTTGGAACACCAGTACAATGAGCAGTTCTTC. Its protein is CASSLEHQYNEQFF.

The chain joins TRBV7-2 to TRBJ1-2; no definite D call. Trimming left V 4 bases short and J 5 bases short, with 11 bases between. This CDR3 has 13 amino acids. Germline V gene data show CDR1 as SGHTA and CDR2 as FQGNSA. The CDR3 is CASSSGLFYGYTF. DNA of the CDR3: TGTGCCAGCAGCTCGGGCTTGTTTTATGGCTACACCTTC.

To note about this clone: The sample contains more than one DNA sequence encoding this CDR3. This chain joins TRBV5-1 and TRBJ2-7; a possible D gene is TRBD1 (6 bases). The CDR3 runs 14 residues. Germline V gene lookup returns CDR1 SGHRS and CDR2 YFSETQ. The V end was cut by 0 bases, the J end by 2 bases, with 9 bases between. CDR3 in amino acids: CASSLDGGPYEQYF. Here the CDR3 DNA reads TGCGCCAGCAGCTTGGATGGGGGCCCCTACGAGCAGTACTTC.

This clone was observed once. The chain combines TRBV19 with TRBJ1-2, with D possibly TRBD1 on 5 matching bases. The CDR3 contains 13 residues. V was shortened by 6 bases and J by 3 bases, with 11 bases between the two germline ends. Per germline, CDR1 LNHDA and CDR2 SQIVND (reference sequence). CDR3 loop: CASSPQGDYGYTF. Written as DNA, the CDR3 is TGTGCCAGTAGCCCCCAGGGCGACTATGGCTACACCTTC.

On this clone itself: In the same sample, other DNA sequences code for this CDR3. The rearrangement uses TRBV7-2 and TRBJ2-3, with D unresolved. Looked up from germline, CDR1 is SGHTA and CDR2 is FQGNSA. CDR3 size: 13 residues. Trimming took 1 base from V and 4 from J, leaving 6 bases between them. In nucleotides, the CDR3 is TGTGCCAGCAGCTTAGTTACCTCAGATACGCAGTATTTT. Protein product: CASSLVTSDTQYF. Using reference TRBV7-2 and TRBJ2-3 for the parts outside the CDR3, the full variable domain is GAGVSQSPSNKVTEKGKDVELRCDPISGHTALYWYRQSLGQGLEFLIYFQGNSAPDKSGLPSDRFSAERTGGSVSTLTIQRTQQEDSAVYLCASSLVTSDTQYFGPGTRLTVL.

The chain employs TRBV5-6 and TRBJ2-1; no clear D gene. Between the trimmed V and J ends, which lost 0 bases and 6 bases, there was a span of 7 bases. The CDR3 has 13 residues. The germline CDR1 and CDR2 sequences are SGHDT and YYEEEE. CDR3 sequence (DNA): TGTGCCAGCAGCTTGGCCAGTTCCAATGAGCAGTTCTTC. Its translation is CASSLASSNEQFF.

CDR3 sequence reads: CASNTHREPGDTQYF. In nucleotides, the CDR3 is TGTGCCAGCAATACGCACAGGGAACCCGGAGATACGCAGTATTTT. The chain links TRBV2 to TRBJ2-3; a weak D match, TRBD1 (6 bases). This CDR3 spans 15 amino acids. The V and J ends lost 7 bases and 5 bases respectively, with 19 bases between them. CDR1 and CDR2 from the germline V gene are SNHLY and FYNNEI.